The clone carrying this T cell receptor beta chain came up many times. The antigen remains undetermined. These data originate in a study of identical twins. Findings and limits, study-wide: Within monozygotic twins, out-of-frame TCR alpha sharing was underestimated by the models. Cross-sectional statistical analysis, not tracking of the same donors, underpinned the conclusions. Abundant beta clonotypes from cord blood bore fewer insertions; memory repertoires lacked this pattern.

Healthy Caucasians provided all donations. Germline loops: CDR1 SGHRS, CDR2 YFSETQ. V was clipped by 2 bases and J by 0 bases, with 9 bases between them. The CDR3 runs to 15 residues. TCRdb used MiXCR to reprocess the 5' RACE reads, holding one entry per CDR3 protein. The sample consists of 1.5 million to 2 million distinct CDR3 sequences, around 33% of them appearing once. The receptor was derived from a newborn girl in good health. The rearrangement joins TRBV5-1 to TRBJ1-5, with unresolved D. The sample consisted of cord blood. The CDR3 spells CASSFGTNSNQPQHF. The CDR3 bases are TGCGCCAGCAGCTTCGGAACTAATAGCAATCAGCCCCAGCATTTT.